This T cell receptor beta chain stems from a study of cytomegalovirus exposure and HLA in healthy donors. The wider study: An analysis done earlier identified 117 million unique TCR beta sequences from roughly 190 million T cells. Regarding the study as a whole: According to an earlier analysis, most TCR beta V segments yielded productive rearrangements about 87% or about 30% of the time. Solely CMV serostatus was available to characterize immune exposure.

Per germline, CDR1 SGDLS and CDR2 YYNGEE. Trimming cost V 2 bases and J 6 bases; bases outside gene matches: 8. The CDR3 is 16 residues long. Comment on this clone: Its specificity is not known.

A multiplex PCR was run with 60 Vbeta primers and 13 Jbeta primers. Sequencing was performed with immunoSEQ multiplex PCR; in TCRdb, only in-frame clones are kept and a portion is missing. This table has about 150,000 clones, 82% appearing once. The clonotype comes from a man younger than 45 in good health and CMV-seropositive. V usage is TRBV9 and J usage is TRBJ2-1; TRBD1 matches 10 bases. Sequenced material: PBMCs. CDR3 in amino acids: CASSVQTGGVSNEQFF. In nucleotides, the CDR3 is TGTGCCAGCAGCGTCCAGACAGGGGGCGTCTCCAATGAGCAGTTCTTC.